Each of the 20 T cell receptor beta chains below was sequenced from the same sample in a study of blood T cell repertoires in COVID-19. The protocol was immunoSEQ multiplex PCR, while the TCRdb copy is restricted to in-frame clones and leaves out a portion. This repertoire shows hundreds of thousands of clones, approximately 89% found once; its top ten account for approximately 2.9%. The sequencing sample was made of PBMCs or T cells enriched from blood (not recorded which). The receptor set was obtained from a woman aged 45-65 years who had been exposed to COVID-19.

The genes are TRBV7-2 and TRBJ1-4; possible D gene TRBD1, 5 bases. V dropped 3 bases and J dropped 3 bases, with 14 bases sitting between them. Per germline, CDR1 SGHTA and CDR2 FQGNSA. The CDR3 sequence is 16 residues long. CDR3 sequence (DNA): TGTGCCAGCAGCTTGGCCAGGGCAGGGCCTAATGAAAAACTGTTTTTT. Translation gives CASSLARAGPNEKLFF. The full variable domain, in which reference TRBV7-2 and TRBJ1-4 provide the parts outside the CDR3, is GAGVSQSPSNKVTEKGKDVELRCDPISGHTALYWYRQSLGQGLEFLIYFQGNSAPDKSGLPSDRFSAERTGGSVSTLTIQRTQQEDSAVYLCASSLARAGPNEKLFFGSGTQLSVL.

The rearrangement uses TRBV6-5 and TRBJ1-2, with a possible D match to TRBD1 (6 bases). The germline CDR1 and CDR2 sequences are MNHEY and SVGAGI. The ends were cut back, 2 bases at V and 4 bases at J, with 11 bases in the middle. This CDR3 comprises 14 residues. The CDR3 coding sequence is TGTGCCAGCAGTTACACCGGGACAACCTATGGCTACACCTTC. Translated: CASSYTGTTYGYTF.

The V and J genes are TRBV19 and TRBJ1-5; 8 bases align to TRBD1. Germline CDR1 is LNHDA and CDR2 is SQIVND (reference sequence). CDR3 size: 14 residues. Trimming at V came to 4 bases and at J to 7 bases, leaving 6 bases not matched to a gene. The chain's CDR3 is CASSTRDRSQPQHF. The CDR3 nucleotides are TGTGCCAGTAGTACCCGGGACAGGTCCCAGCCCCAGCATTTT.

V is TRBV5-4 and J is TRBJ2-1, with no clear D. CDR3 length: 15 amino acids. Germline values: CDR1 SGHNT, CDR2 YYREEE (reference sequence). Trimming cost V 1 base and J 0 bases, with 8 bases left between them. The CDR3 protein is CASSLRTSSYNEQFF. CDR3 nucleotide sequence: TGTGCCAGCAGCTTGCGTACGAGCTCCTACAATGAGCAGTTCTTC.

The chain carries TRBV5-4 and TRBJ1-2; no definite D call. V was shortened by 4 bases and J by 6 bases, with 16 bases between the two germline ends. Germline V gene lookup returns CDR1 SGHNT and CDR2 YYREEE (reference sequence). This CDR3 region has 14 residues. Written as DNA, the CDR3 is TGTGCCAGCAGCCCGCCCGGGCCGACTAATGGCTACACCTTC. Encoded protein: CASSPPGPTNGYTF.

The rearrangement links TRBV6-5 to TRBJ1-1, with D perhaps TRBD1 (5 bases). The CDR3 is 13 amino acids. CDR1 is MNHEY and CDR2 is SVGAGI in the germline V gene. Trimming stripped 6 bases from V and 5 bases from J, with 13 bases between. The CDR3 sequence: CASSPRDGTEAFF. CDR3 DNA sequence: TGTGCCAGCAGCCCCAGGGATGGAACTGAAGCTTTCTTT.

V usage is TRBV19 and J usage is TRBJ1-3; D possibly corresponds to TRBD1 (6 bases). Germline V lookup: CDR1 LNHDA, CDR2 SQIVND (reference sequence). Between the trimmed V and J ends, which lost 5 bases and 8 bases, there was a span of 10 bases. The CDR3 is 12 amino acids. In nucleotides, the CDR3 is TGTGCCAGTAGTCCACAGGGATACACCATATATTTT. Translation: CASSPQGYTIYF.

A remark on this clone: Different DNA sequences within this sample yield the same CDR3. The chain links TRBV5-4 to TRBJ2-5; D is ambiguous. Trimming removed 4 bases at V and 2 bases at J, with 3 bases between. The CDR3 runs 11 residues. The germline CDR1 and CDR2 sequences are SGHNT and YYREEE (reference sequence). The CDR3 DNA is TGTGCCAGCAGCCTACAAGAGACCCAGTACTTC. Residues: CASSLQETQYF.

The rearrangement joins TRBV29-1 to TRBJ1-1; 8 bases agree with TRBD1. This CDR3 region has 14 residues. Per germline, CDR1 SQVTM and CDR2 ANQGSEA. V shed 6 bases, J shed 6 bases, and the junction held 12 bases outside the gene matches. The DNA of the CDR3 is TGCAGCGTCAACCTCGGACAGGGTGAGCCTGAAGCTTTCTTT. It is translated as CSVNLGQGEPEAFF.

This chain connects TRBV18 to TRBJ2-2, with 11 bases that match TRBD1. The CDR3 loop spans 16 amino acids. J gave up 6 bases and V 1 base, and 4 bases lay outside the gene matches. CDR1 and CDR2 from the germline V gene are KGHSH and LQKENI. The CDR3, as DNA: TGTGCCAGCTCACCACTGGGACAGGGGGACCCCGGGGAGCTGTTTTTT. This encodes CASSPLGQGDPGELFF.

The chain is built from TRBV4-1 and TRBJ2-7, with TRBD1 matching over 7 bases. Germline values: CDR1 MGHRA, CDR2 YSYEKL. CDR3 length: 14 residues. Trimming cost V 4 bases and J 2 bases; bases outside gene matches: 5. In DNA, the CDR3 is TGCGCCAGCAGCCCCAGGACAGGAGCCTACGAGCAGTACTTC. Translation: CASSPRTGAYEQYF.

The chain has TRBV7-2 and TRBJ2-1, with TRBD1 matching over 12 bases. Germline lookup yields CDR1 SGHTA and CDR2 FQGNSA. CDR3 length: 14 amino acids. After removal of 5 bases from V and 9 bases from J, the junction contained 5 bases not matched to a gene. CDR3 sequence (DNA): TGTGCCAGCAGCCCCGGGACAGGGGGCGTTGAGCAGTTCTTC. Encoded protein: CASSPGTGGVEQFF. Full variable domain (missing parts from reference TRBV7-2 and TRBJ2-1): GAGVSQSPSNKVTEKGKDVELRCDPISGHTALYWYRQSLGQGLEFLIYFQGNSAPDKSGLPSDRFSAERTGGSVSTLTIQRTQQEDSAVYLCASSPGTGGVEQFFGPGTRLTVL.

The genes are TRBV5-1 and TRBJ1-3; TRBD1 is a possible D gene (5 bases). CDR3 length equals 16 residues. V lost 0 bases and J lost 1, with 11 bases in between. Germline-derived CDR1 and CDR2 are SGHRS and YFSETQ. CDR3 coding DNA: TGCGCCAGCAGCTTGGATTCGTCAGGGTCTGGAAACACCATATATTTT. This gives the protein CASSLDSSGSGNTIYF.

The V gene is TRBV5-1, the J gene TRBJ1-1; a possible D gene is TRBD1 (6 bases). Per germline, CDR1 SGHRS and CDR2 YFSETQ. V was pared by 4 bases and J by 1 base, with 11 bases between. This CDR3 has 14 amino acids. CDR3 nucleotides: TGCGCCAGCAGCCAAGCGACAGGGAACACTGAAGCTTTCTTT. Amino acid sequence: CASSQATGNTEAFF.

About this clone: Additional DNA sequences in this sample encode the identical CDR3. The rearrangement joins TRBV4-1 to TRBJ1-6; D perhaps matches TRBD1 (5 bases). V was trimmed by 0 bases and J by 3 bases, leaving 6 bases between them. Germline CDR1 reads MGHRA; CDR2 reads YSYEKL. This CDR3 is 15 amino acids long. The CDR3 DNA follows: TGCGCCAGCAGCCAAGATAGGGGCTATAATTCACCCCTCCACTTT. Amino acids: CASSQDRGYNSPLHF.

In this sample, this clone turned up once. CDR3 protein: CASRLAGARPGNTEAFF. CDR3 DNA: TGTGCAAGTCGCTTAGCAGGGGCCAGGCCGGGGAACACTGAAGCTTTCTTT. The rearrangement links TRBV12-2 to TRBJ1-1; the table assigns TRBD1, which was not confirmed against the DNA. TRBV12-2 is given as a pseudogene. CDR3 length equals 17 residues.

This chain uses TRBV27 with TRBJ1-2, with D possibly TRBD1 on 6 matching bases. The CDR3 loop spans 15 amino acids. The V and J ends lost 0 bases and 4 bases respectively, with 12 bases between them. Germline values: CDR1 MNHEY, CDR2 SMNVEV (reference sequence). The CDR3 DNA sequence: TGTGCCAGCAGTTTATCCCCCTGGACAGCCTATGGCTACACCTTC. Protein sequence: CASSLSPWTAYGYTF.

The V call is TRBV25-1, the J call TRBJ1-1; D gene unclear. Germline CDR1 reads MGHDK; CDR2 reads SYGVNS. The CDR3 extends over 13 amino acids. Trimming took 10 bases from V and 3 from J, leaving 15 bases between them. In nucleotides, the CDR3 is TGTGCCACCGCTGCCCCAGGCGACACTGAAGCTTTCTTT. This encodes CATAAPGDTEAFF.

This chain uses TRBV11-3 with TRBJ1-5; 7 bases fit TRBD1. With V trimmed by 3 bases and J by 5 bases, 13 bases remained unmatched. CDR3 size: 17 residues. Per germline, CDR1 SGHNT and CDR2 YENEEA. This chain's CDR3 is CASSFIRREGGHQPQHF. In nucleotides, the CDR3 is TGTGCCAGCAGCTTTATACGTCGAGAAGGGGGCCATCAGCCCCAGCATTTT.

This chain uses TRBV7-2 with TRBJ2-2, with 8 bases lining up with TRBD1. The V gene's germline CDR1 is SGHTA and CDR2 FQGNSA. The CDR3 length is 15 residues. The V and J ends lost 5 bases and 4 bases, in that order; junction bases with no gene match: 6. The CDR3 loop is CASSTRDRPTGELFF. CDR3 sequence (DNA): TGTGCCAGCAGCACCCGGGACAGGCCCACCGGGGAGCTGTTTTTT. The full variable domain, completed using reference TRBV7-2 and TRBJ2-2, is GAGVSQSPSNKVTEKGKDVELRCDPISGHTALYWYRQSLGQGLEFLIYFQGNSAPDKSGLPSDRFSAERTGGSVSTLTIQRTQQEDSAVYLCASSTRDRPTGELFFGEGSRLTVL.